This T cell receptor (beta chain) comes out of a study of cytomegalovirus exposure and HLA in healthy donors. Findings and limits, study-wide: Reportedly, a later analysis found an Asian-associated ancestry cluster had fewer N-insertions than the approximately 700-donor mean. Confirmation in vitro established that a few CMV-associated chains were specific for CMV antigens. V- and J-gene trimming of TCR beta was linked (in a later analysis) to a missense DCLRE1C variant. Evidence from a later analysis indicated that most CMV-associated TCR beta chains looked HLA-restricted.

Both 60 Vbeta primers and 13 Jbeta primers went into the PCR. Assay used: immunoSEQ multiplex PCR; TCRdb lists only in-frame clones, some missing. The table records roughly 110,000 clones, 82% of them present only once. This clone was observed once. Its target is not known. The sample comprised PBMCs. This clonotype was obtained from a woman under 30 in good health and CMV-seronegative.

The DNA for the CDR3 is TGCGCCAGCAGCTTGAACAGAGCCTATGGCTACACCTTC. Amino acid sequence: CASSLNRAYGYTF. This chain connects TRBV5-1 to TRBJ1-2; no reliable D call. The CDR3 has 13 residues. Germline V lookup: CDR1 SGHRS, CDR2 YFSETQ. Between the trimmed V and J ends, which lost 1 base and 4 bases, there was a span of 8 bases. Supplemented by reference TRBV5-1 and TRBJ1-2, the full variable domain reads KAGVTQTPRYLIKTRGQQVTLSCSPISGHRSVSWYQQTPGQGLQFLFEYFSETQRNKGNFPGRFSGRQFSNSRSEMNVSTLELGDSALYLCASSLNRAYGYTFGSGTRLTVV.